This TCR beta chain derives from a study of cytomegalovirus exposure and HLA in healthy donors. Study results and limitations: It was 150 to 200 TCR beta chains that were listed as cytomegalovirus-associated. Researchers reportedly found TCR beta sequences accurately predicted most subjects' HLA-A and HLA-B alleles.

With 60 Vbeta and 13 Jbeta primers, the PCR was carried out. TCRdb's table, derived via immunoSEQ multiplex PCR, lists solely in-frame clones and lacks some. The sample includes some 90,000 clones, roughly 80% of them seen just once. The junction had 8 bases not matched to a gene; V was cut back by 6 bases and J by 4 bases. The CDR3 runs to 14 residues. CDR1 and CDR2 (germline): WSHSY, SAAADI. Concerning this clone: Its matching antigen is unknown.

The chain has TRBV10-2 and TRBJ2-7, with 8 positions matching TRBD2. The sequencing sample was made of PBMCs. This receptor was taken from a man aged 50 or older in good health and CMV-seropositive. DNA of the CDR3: TGCGCCAGCAGCTCAACCGGGACTAGTTACGAGCAGTACTTC. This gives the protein CASSSTGTSYEQYF.